Listed here are 11 T cell receptor beta chains from one sample, sequenced in a study of CD8+CD57+ T cells in acquired aplastic anemia. Researchers used genomic DNA as the template to profile TCR beta VDJ and CDR3. TCRdb itself ran the reads through MiXCR, one entry per CDR3 protein. The data show about 470,000 distinct CDR3 sequences, around 32% seen once. Before being chosen for sequencing, patients had shown CD8+CD57+ cell expansion by flow cytometry. Sequences were obtained from sorted CD4+, CD8+, or CD8+CD57+ T cells (not recorded which) from PBMCs. These TCRs come from a human donor with aplastic anemia.

The rearrangement joins TRBV25-1 to TRBJ2-3; D perhaps matches TRBD2 (5 bases). Deletions cut 6 bases from V and 0 bases from J, with 10 bases between. The germline CDR1 and CDR2 sequences are MGHDK and SYGVNS. This CDR3 has 14 residues. Here the CDR3 reads CASRDRGSTDTQYF. The CDR3 nucleotides read TGTGCCAGCAGGGATCGGGGTAGCACAGATACGCAGTATTTT.

This clonotype was picked up many times. The chain joins TRBV29-1 to TRBJ1-1; D possibly corresponds to TRBD1 (5 bases). The CDR3 is made up of 13 amino acids. Germline lookup yields CDR1 SQVTM and CDR2 ANQGSEA. V lost 3 bases and J lost 0, with 8 bases in between. The CDR3 DNA sequence: TGCAGCGTTGAGGGACGGATGAACACTGAAGCTTTCTTT. Translating gives CSVEGRMNTEAFF. The entire variable domain, with the rest obtained from reference TRBV29-1 and TRBJ1-1, is as follows: SAVISQKPSRDICQRGTSLTIQCQVDSQVTMMFWYRQQPGQSLTLIATANQGSEATYESGFVIDKFPISRPNLTFSTLTVSNMSPEDSSIYLCSVEGRMNTEAFFGQGTRLTVV.

This clonotype was recorded many times. The J gene is TRBJ2-3, the V gene TRBV5-1, with 10 nucleotides matching TRBD2. There are 16 residues in the CDR3. Unmatched junction bases numbered 5, after V lost 0 bases and J lost 4 bases. Germline CDR1 is SGHRS and CDR2 is YFSETQ. The CDR3, as DNA: TGCGCCAGCAGCTTGGAAGCGGGGGGGCCCGCAGATACGCAGTATTTT. Residues: CASSLEAGGPADTQYF. Combining the CDR3 with reference TRBV5-1 and TRBJ2-3 gives the whole variable domain KAGVTQTPRYLIKTRGQQVTLSCSPISGHRSVSWYQQTPGQGLQFLFEYFSETQRNKGNFPGRFSGRQFSNSRSEMNVSTLELGDSALYLCASSLEAGGPADTQYFGPGTRLTVL.

This clonotype appeared many times. DNA for the CDR3: TGCAGTGCTAGAGGCGGGGGGGTCTACGAGCAGTACTTC. It codes for CSARGGGVYEQYF. V usage is TRBV20-1 and J usage is TRBJ2-7; the match to TRBD2 covers 9 bases. The V gene end was trimmed by 1 base and the J gene end by 3 bases; junction bases not matched to a gene: 1. There are 13 residues in the CDR3. CDR1 and CDR2 (germline): DFQATT, SNEGSKA (reference sequence).

At least ten counts were recorded for this clonotype. As DNA, the CDR3 is TGTGCCAGTAGTCCCTGGACAGTCTCTGGAAACACCATATATTTT. This sequence encodes CASSPWTVSGNTIYF. This chain connects TRBV19 to TRBJ1-3; tentative D call: TRBD1 (6 bases). Per germline, CDR1 LNHDA and CDR2 SQIVND (reference sequence). Trimming removed 5 bases at V and 0 bases at J, with 11 bases between. The CDR3 is made up of 15 amino acids.

This clonotype was picked up many times. This sequence joins TRBV29-1 and TRBJ2-7; D remains ambiguous. Germline V CDR1 and CDR2: SQVTM, ANQGSEA. Deletions cut 6 bases from V and 3 bases from J, with 12 bases between. The CDR3 runs to 12 residues. In nucleotides, the CDR3 is TGCAGCGTGATACGGACCAACTACGAGCAGTACTTC. This gives the protein CSVIRTNYEQYF.

This clonotype was seen at least ten times. CDR3 in DNA: TGCAGTGCCGAGGGGCGCAATCAGCCCCAGCATTTT. This codes for CSAEGRNQPQHF. V gene TRBV20-1 combines with J gene TRBJ1-5; possibly TRBD1 for D (5 bases). The CDR3 is 12 amino acids. The V and J ends lost 6 bases and 2 bases respectively, with 8 bases between them. CDR1 is DFQATT and CDR2 is SNEGSKA in the germline V gene (reference sequence).

This chain connects TRBV5-1 to TRBJ2-2; 7 nucleotides agree with TRBD2. The length of the CDR3 is 16 residues. The V gene's germline CDR1 is SGHRS and CDR2 YFSETQ. V was clipped by 4 bases and J by 0 bases; unmatched bases: 6. CDR3 loop: CASSPGGGSNTGELFF. DNA of the CDR3: TGCGCCAGCAGCCCGGGAGGAGGATCGAACACCGGGGAGCTGTTTTTT.

The CDR3 DNA reads as TGCAGTGCTAGTCCTGGGTCGGGTAAGAGCACAGATACGCAGTATTTT. Its protein is CSASPGSGKSTDTQYF. The chain is built from TRBV20-1 and TRBJ2-3; the D is unclear. In germline, CDR1 is DFQATT, CDR2 SNEGSKA (reference sequence). CDR3 length: 16 residues. V was cut by 3 bases and J by 0 bases, with 16 bases left in between.

V usage is TRBV7-2 and J usage is TRBJ2-1; D is ambiguous. V lost 0 bases and J 4 bases, leaving 10 bases between the germline ends. CDR1 and CDR2 from the germline V gene are SGHTA and FQGNSA. This CDR3 has 15 residues. CDR3 nucleotides: TGTGCCAGCAGCTTAGCTACGACAAGGTACAATGAGCAGTTCTTC. It yields the protein CASSLATTRYNEQFF.

The J gene is TRBJ2-7, the V gene TRBV16, with 12 bases lining up with TRBD2. Germline CDR1 and CDR2: KGHSY and FQNENV. The CDR3 is 17 residues long. J lost 6 bases, V lost 0 bases, and 9 bases had no gene match. CDR3 region: CASSQSVGTSGWAEQYF. Here the CDR3 DNA reads TGTGCCAGCAGCCAATCTGTAGGGACTAGCGGGTGGGCCGAGCAGTACTTC.